This record covers a single T cell receptor (beta chain). Its antigen is as yet unknown. The source of the sample is a study of OX40 agonist ivuxolimab in advanced cancers. Study background: Ivuxolimab is an agonistic anti-OX40 (CD134) antibody, and patients were treated with it. Patients with prior anti-PD-1, anti-PD-L1 or anti-CTLA-4 therapy were eligible; 40% had some. Study outcomes and limitations: Dosing at 0.1 to 3.0 mg/kg was accompanied by clonal expansion of CD4+ and CD8+ blood T cells by week 6.

Trimming removed 5 bases at V and 1 base at J, with 11 bases between. This CDR3 comprises 14 residues. The germline V gene has CDR1 SGHTA and CDR2 FQGTGA. Here immunoSEQ multiplex PCR was the method, and the copy in TCRdb shows in-frame clones only, minus some. This table holds about 20,000 clones, around 80% found once. This chain joins TRBV7-3 and TRBJ1-1; D is possibly TRBD1 (5 bases). This sample comprised CD4+ or CD8+ T cells sorted from blood, obtained in a trial of the OX40 agonist ivuxolimab. The clonotype comes from an adult with an advanced solid tumor such as melanoma, head and neck, liver or kidney cancer. The CDR3 protein is CASSLAGENTEAFF. The CDR3 DNA follows: TGTGCCAGCAGCCTGGCGGGGGAGAACACTGAAGCTTTCTTT.